The subject of this entry is one T cell receptor beta chain. The antigen this receptor binds is unknown. Base quality data are lacking; no much larger clone is found one base away. Other DNA sequences in the sample encode the same CDR3. CDR1 and CDR2 were assigned from the germline V gene as MGHRA and YSYEKL. V sheds 1 base and J sheds 5 bases, leaving 8 bases between their ends. The CDR3 holds 13 amino acids from the cysteine to the phenylalanine. Only CDR3 DNA is held: 39 bases, read in frame from base 1. TCR CDR3 regions were amplified from genomic DNA by multiplex PCR using the deep immunoSEQ assay. Extracted genomic DNA from each cell subset was spread evenly across all wells of several immunoSEQ 96-well plates, with each plate serving as a replicate. For sorted subsets, each replicate PCR was loaded with 200 ng genomic DNA, equivalent to approximately 27,000 T cell genomes. Purified libraries were quantified with a Qubit 3.0 fluorometer, sized on a Bioanalyzer 2100, and re-quantified with the KAPA Library Quantification kit. Every immunoSEQ 96-well plate was sequenced on a dedicated single-read 150-cycle Illumina NextSeq 550 flow cell. Per the original workflow: The immunoSEQ output contained only junctional sequences without quality scores, so filtering could not match that applied to full-length reads. To assign V/J genes and CDR3, sequences were annotated against IMGT germline references using PyIR, a Python wrapper for IgBLAST v1.9. Reads were filtered out if the reads had weak V/J assignments (E-value above 1e-6), no CDR3, stop codons, out-of-frame junctions, or ambiguous translated residues. A V3J clonotype was defined by an identical inferred V gene, J gene, and CDR3 amino acid sequence. Percentage overlap between repertoires was computed as shared unique clonotypes divided by the size of the smaller repertoire. Repertoire richness was assessed with RTK rarefaction, the Chao1 estimator, and Recon v2.1 estimates of unobserved clonotypes. For all TCRbeta clonotypes obtained by the gDNA method from a handful of donors, generation probabilities were computed with OLGA. The table was pulled from immuneACCESS by TCRdb, which kept in-frame rearrangements only. Such tables lose some clones; where checked, under half of the loss comes from unresolved V genes, and the rest has no known cause. V, J and clone size were drawn from that table, and D and trimming were deduced from the DNA. The sample includes around 2.5 million clones, with over 85% observed a single time. Of the sample, about 0.34% is held by the ten largest clones.

The entry originates in a study of shared clonotypes between healthy human individuals (TCRdb year 2020). Turning to the overall study: Two women and a few men aged 18 to 49 years were included in the cohort. For each donor, CD4 naive and CD4 memory were each run on three plates, CD8 naive on two plates, and CD8 memory on one plate. Different laboratories and diverse techniques were used to prepare libraries and sequence TCR repertoires, to increase sequencing depth and limit assay-specific biases. The study deeply sequenced blood TCR repertoires of five healthy adults to estimate repertoire size and the extent of clonotype sharing between individuals. Each donor's leukapheresis produced roughly between roughly 0.85 and 10 billion PBMCs. Paper-wide results and their limitations: Sharing across a few donors was observed for around 5% of naive CD4, over 3% of naive CD8, about 2.3% of memory CD4, and about 0.39% of memory CD8 clonotypes. Even with the large sequencing depth, rarefaction of the sorted-subset datasets indicated that sequencing was incomplete. Sampling was limited to blood, and TCR repertoires in tissue likely differ from TCR repertoires in blood. Because the study included a small number of donors, the genetic and exposure-history diversity represented was limited. Pairwise subsampling indicated that sequencing depth was expected to affect the degree of clonotype sharing among donors. Compared with non-shared clonotypes, clonotypes shared by all four sorted-subset donors had higher generation probabilities. Estimated clonotype richness was generally larger for naive than for memory subsets.

The donors were healthy, HIV-negative adults who had no recently reported acute infections or vaccinations. Every donor was a Caucasian adult residing in Nashville, Tennessee, USA. CD4+ T cells were enriched through magnetic negative selection, after which naive cells were positively selected on CD45RA and the remaining negative fraction served as the memory subset. After blood collection by leukapheresis, PBMCs were isolated using Ficoll-Histopaque density gradient centrifugation and then cryopreserved in the vapor phase of liquid nitrogen. Analytical flow cytometry was used to check the purity and quantity of each magnetically sorted T cell population. Genomic DNA was isolated from each sorted fraction and quantified by UV absorbance on a Nanodrop 2000c.

In this chain, TRBV4-1 is recombined with TRBJ2-5; the D gene lacks a confident call. The receptor was isolated from a man aged 18 to 29 in good health. Some clones in this sample may be carry-over from other donors' samples. The material sequenced was naive CD4+ T cells from PBMCs. Explained via the paper, the cell subset or site label denotes: CD45RA+ positively selected. The nucleotide sequence is given as TGCGCCAGCAGCCAAGGATTGTTGGAGACCCAGTACTTC. This sequence encodes CASSQGLLETQYF.